One sample yielded the 20 T cell receptor beta chains listed below, sequenced in a study of cytomegalovirus exposure and HLA in healthy donors (dated by TCRdb to about 2017). The library was prepared using the immunoSEQ multiplex PCR assay. For the multiplex PCR, a mixture combining 60 forward primers for TCR Vbeta segments and 13 reverse primers for TCR Jbeta segments was used. What TCRdb holds here is the immuneACCESS table cut down to in-frame rearrangements. Part of the clones is not present; checked against another copy, under half of the missing clones reflect an unresolved V gene, and the others are unexplained. The sample data list roughly 190,000 clones, and roughly four fifths of these were observed just once. The top ten constitute more than 1.5% of the sample. The sequenced sample consisted of PBMCs. Receptor source: a man aged 18 to 29 in good health and CMV-seronegative.

This sequence joins TRBV9 and TRBJ1-3; tentative D call: TRBD1 (5 bases). CDR1 and CDR2 from the germline V gene are SGDLS and YYNGEE. This CDR3 is built from 14 residues. Trimming took 5 bases from V and 8 from J, leaving 17 bases between them. The CDR3 loop is CASRTTDASDTIYF. The CDR3 coding sequence is TGTGCCAGCAGGACGACAGACGCCTCTGACACCATATATTTT.

This chain joins TRBV10-3 and TRBJ2-4; D is unresolved. There are 12 residues in the CDR3. Germline values: CDR1 ENHRY, CDR2 SYGVKD. Trimming removed 10 bases from V and 4 bases from J, with 11 bases in between. CDR3: CATAREKNIQYF. The CDR3 DNA sequence: TGTGCCACCGCCCGAGAAAAAAACATTCAGTACTTC.

This rearrangement joins TRBV4-3 to TRBJ1-2; the D is unclear. CDR3 size: 15 residues. Germline V gene sequence: CDR1 LGHNA, CDR2 YSLEER. V was trimmed by 1 base and J by 3 bases, leaving 12 bases between them. The CDR3 protein is CASSQAQDWDYGYTF. CDR3 sequence (DNA): TGCGCCAGCAGCCAAGCGCAGGACTGGGACTATGGCTACACCTTC.

This clone was counted a few times. The junction shows a germline mismatch at one end, possibly a read error. The chain recombines TRBV15 with TRBJ1-4; perhaps TRBD1 as D (6 bases). The CDR3 has 14 residues. Germline CDR1 and CDR2: LNHNV and YYDKDF (reference sequence). The CDR3 sequence is CAISDRRNNEKLFF. The CDR3, as DNA: TGTGCCATCAGCGACAGGCGCAATAATGAAAAACTGTTTTTT.

This chain connects TRBV4-1 to TRBJ1-3; D is uncertain. Per the germline V gene, CDR1 is MGHRA and CDR2 is YSYEKL. This CDR3 is built from 15 residues. V was pared by 8 bases and J by 4 bases, with 18 bases between. The CDR3 sequence: CASGSPGGSGNTIYF. CDR3 bases: TGCGCCAGCGGGTCCCCTGGAGGCTCCGGAAACACCATATATTTT.

V is TRBV30 and J is TRBJ2-7; 10 nucleotides agree with TRBD2. The CDR3 contains 13 residues. Trimming at V came to 0 bases and at J to 10 bases, leaving 6 bases not matched to a gene. From germline, CDR1 is GTSNPN and CDR2 SVGIG (reference sequence). CDR3 nucleotides: TGTGCCTGGAGTGTAGGACTAGCGGAAGTACAGTACTTC. The encoded protein is CAWSVGLAEVQYF.

V and J are TRBV5-4 and TRBJ1-2; D is ambiguous. The V and J ends lost 4 bases and 6 bases respectively, with 19 bases between them. The CDR3 runs to 15 residues. In germline, CDR1 is SGHNT, CDR2 YYREEE (reference sequence). CDR3 DNA: TGTGCCAGCAGCACCCCGGACTCCATAGCCAATGGCTACACCTTC. It specifies CASSTPDSIANGYTF.

J is TRBJ2-6 and V is TRBV27; D ambiguous. Between the trimmed V and J ends, which lost 8 bases and 0 bases, there was a span of 14 bases. The CDR3 consists of 16 residues. Germline assignment: CDR1 MNHEY and CDR2 SMNVEV (reference sequence). The CDR3 is CASRFTAVSGANVLTF. CDR3 DNA: TGTGCCAGCCGCTTCACGGCGGTCTCTGGGGCCAACGTCCTGACTTTC.

The rearrangement uses TRBV18 and TRBJ2-5, with TRBD1 matching 12 bases. V was pared by 6 bases and J by 6 bases, with 5 bases of the junction left unmatched. Germline CDR1 is KGHSH and CDR2 is LQKENI. The CDR3 has 14 amino acids. This CDR3 is CASSLGQGAQTQYF. The CDR3 DNA reads as TGTGCCAGCTCTCTGGGACAGGGGGCGCAGACCCAGTACTTC.

The genes are TRBV6-5 and TRBJ2-7; 7 nucleotides agree with TRBD2. Germline CDR1 is MNHEY and CDR2 is SVGAGI. V trimming: 9 bases; J trimming: 2 bases; junction bases outside the gene matches: 10. The CDR3 has 14 residues. The CDR3, as DNA: TGTGCCAGTTCGGGGGGAGGCCTAGCCTACGAGCAGTACTTC. Amino acid sequence: CASSGGGLAYEQYF.

Worth noting for this clone: One end of the junction fails to match germline, which may point to a read error. The chain uses TRBV28 and TRBJ1-1; 7 bases fit TRBD1. Germline CDR1 reads MDHEN; CDR2 reads SYDVKM. The CDR3 is 12 amino acids. The CDR3 region has the DNA TGTGCCAGCAGTGCGACGGACAGGTCGATATCCTTT. Translating it yields CASSATDRSISF.

This clone turned up a few times. V usage is TRBV2 and J usage is TRBJ2-3, with D possibly being TRBD2 (5 bases). The CDR3 covers 13 residues. The germline V and J ends were trimmed by 4 bases and 6 bases, with 11 bases remaining between them. Germline CDR1 and CDR2: SNHLY and FYNNEI. As DNA, the CDR3 is TGTGCCAGCAGTGTTCAGACTATCGATACGCAGTATTTT. Residues: CASSVQTIDTQYF.

This clone was detected a few times. The CDR3 spells CASSQQGPTYEQYF. CDR3 DNA: TGTGCCAGCAGCCAGCAGGGCCCTACCTACGAGCAGTACTTC. The J gene is TRBJ2-5, the V gene TRBV27; maybe TRBD1 (5 bases). The assigned J gene may be wrong: the sequence end matches TRBJ2-7 better. CDR1 and CDR2 (germline): MNHEY, SMNVEV (reference sequence). The CDR3 totals 14 residues.

The chain uses TRBV5-1 and TRBJ1-1; TRBD1 aligns across 7 bases. The CDR3 sequence is 16 residues long. The junction had 10 bases not matched to a gene; V was cut back by 5 bases and J by 0 bases. The germline CDR1 and CDR2 sequences are SGHRS and YFSETQ. CDR3 sequence: CASRMTGLSMNTEAFF. The CDR3 DNA is TGCGCCAGCAGGATGACAGGGCTTTCAATGAACACTGAAGCTTTCTTT.

This clone was seen only a few times. The chain carries TRBV10-3 and TRBJ1-5; D ambiguous. With 4 bases removed from V and 6 bases from J, the gap between germline ends came to 13 bases. The CDR3 covers 14 residues. Per germline, CDR1 ENHRY and CDR2 SYGVKD. The CDR3 protein is CAISGVGLAQPQHF. The CDR3 DNA reads TGTGCCATCAGTGGTGTCGGATTAGCTCAGCCCCAGCATTTT.

In DNA, the CDR3 is TGCGCCAGCAGCCAAGTCACGTCAGGGTCCAATGAGCAGTTCTTC. Translation: CASSQVTSGSNEQFF. The chain joins TRBV4-3 to TRBJ2-1, with a tentative D call TRBD1 (5 bases). CDR3 length equals 15 residues. Trimming took off 1 base at V and 6 bases at J, with 13 bases between the two ends. CDR1 and CDR2 from the germline V gene are LGHNA and YSLEER.

This clone showed up just once. One junction end does not reproduce the germline sequence, and a read error may be involved. The rearrangement joins TRBV30 to TRBJ2-3; possibly TRBD2 for D (6 bases). Germline CDR1 and CDR2: GTSNPN and SVGIG (reference sequence). The CDR3 covers 14 residues. The CDR3: CARRGGTSLDTQYF. In DNA form, the CDR3 reads TGTGCCCGGAGGGGCGGGACTTCACTGGATACGCAGTATTTT.

The rearrangement uses TRBV2 and TRBJ2-3, with 8 bases identical to TRBD1. CDR3 length: 17 residues. V trimming: 7 bases; J trimming: 1 base; junction bases outside the gene matches: 13. Germline V gene lookup returns CDR1 SNHLY and CDR2 FYNNEI. CDR3 protein: CASTGQGSIPGTDTQYF. CDR3 nucleotide sequence: TGTGCCAGCACAGGACAGGGATCAATTCCTGGCACAGATACGCAGTATTTT. Looking up the rest from reference TRBV2 and TRBJ2-3 gives the full variable domain: EPEVTQTPSHQVTQMGQEVILRCVPISNHLYFYWYRQILGQKVEFLVSFYNNEISEKSEIFDDQFSVERPDGSNFTLKIRSTKLEDSAMYFCASTGQGSIPGTDTQYFGPGTRLTVL.

V usage is TRBV27 and J usage is TRBJ1-1, with 10 bases lining up with TRBD1. The CDR3 consists of 18 residues. Trimming cost V 6 bases and J 5 bases; bases outside gene matches: 18. Germline assignment: CDR1 MNHEY and CDR2 SMNVEV (reference sequence). The DNA for the CDR3 is TGTGCCAGCAGACCTGAAGGCGCCGGGACAGGGGTCAAGACTGAAGCTTTCTTT. This translates into CASRPEGAGTGVKTEAFF.

The rearrangement links TRBV6-6 to TRBJ1-5; no definite D call. The CDR3 runs 14 residues. The ends were cut back, 2 bases at V and 5 bases at J, with 10 bases in the middle. The germline gives CDR1 MNHNY, CDR2 SVGAGI (reference sequence). The CDR3 DNA reads as TGTGCCAGCAGTTACAGAACAGCTGATCAGCCCCAGCATTTT. The encoded protein is CASSYRTADQPQHF.